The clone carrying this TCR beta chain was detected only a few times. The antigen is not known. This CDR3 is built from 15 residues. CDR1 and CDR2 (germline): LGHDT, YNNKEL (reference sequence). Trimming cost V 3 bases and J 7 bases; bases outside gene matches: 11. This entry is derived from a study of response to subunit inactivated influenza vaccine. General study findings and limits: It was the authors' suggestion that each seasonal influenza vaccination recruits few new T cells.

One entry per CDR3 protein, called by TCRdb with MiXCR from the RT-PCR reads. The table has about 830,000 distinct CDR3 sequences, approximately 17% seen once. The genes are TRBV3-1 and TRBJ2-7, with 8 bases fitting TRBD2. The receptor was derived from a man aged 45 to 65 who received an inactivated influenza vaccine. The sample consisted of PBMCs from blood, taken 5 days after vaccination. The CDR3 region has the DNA TGTGCCAGCAGCCAGCCGGGACTAGGCCTCAGGGAGCAGTACTTC. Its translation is CASSQPGLGLREQYF.